One sample yielded the 21 T cell receptor beta chains listed below, sequenced in a study of blood T cell repertoires in COVID-19. Using immunoSEQ multiplex PCR, the repertoire was profiled, and TCRdb retains in-frame clones only, with some absent. The sample lists tens of thousands of clones, roughly 80% occurring once. The sequencing sample was made of peripheral blood. The source of these receptors is a woman aged 80 or older with acute or convalescent COVID-19.

V is TRBV29-1 and J is TRBJ2-3; TRBD2 agrees at 11 bases. The germline CDR1 and CDR2 sequences are SQVTM and ANQGSEA. CDR3 length equals 14 residues. Trimming at V came to 6 bases and at J to 0 bases, leaving 2 bases not matched to a gene. CDR3 loop: CSVRTSGSTDTQYF. The CDR3 DNA reads TGCAGCGTAAGGACTAGCGGGAGCACAGATACGCAGTATTTT.

CDR3 amino acids: CASSHEQGAYEQYF. The CDR3, as DNA: TGTGCCAGCAGCCATGAACAGGGGGCCTACGAGCAGTACTTC. The genes are TRBV14 and TRBJ2-7; 8 nucleotides match TRBD1. The junction had 3 bases not matched to a gene; V was cut back by 3 bases and J by 2 bases. CDR3 length: 14 residues. Germline V gene data show CDR1 as SGHDN and CDR2 as FVKESK.

The V gene is TRBV11-2, the J gene TRBJ2-5; 9 nucleotides align to TRBD1. V dropped 5 bases and J dropped 5; count of bases not matched to a gene: 3. The CDR3 covers 13 residues. The germline gives CDR1 SGHAT, CDR2 FQNNGV. This CDR3 is CASSQDRGETQYF. As DNA, the CDR3 is TGTGCCAGCAGCCAAGACAGGGGGGAGACCCAGTACTTC.

The chain couples TRBV18 to TRBJ1-4; the match to TRBD1 covers 11 bases. The CDR3 length is 15 residues. Germline V gives CDR1 KGHSH, CDR2 LQKENI. Trimming removed 5 bases from V and 4 bases from J; junction bases left unmatched: 3. The CDR3 protein is CASSTDRGLNEKLFF. The CDR3 bases are TGTGCCAGCTCAACGGACAGGGGGCTTAATGAAAAACTGTTTTTT.

The chain joins TRBV5-1 to TRBJ2-5; TRBD1 aligns across 8 bases. Germline V gene data show CDR1 as SGHRS and CDR2 as YFSETQ. The J segment lost 1 base and the V segment lost 4 bases, leaving 3 bases of the junction unmatched. The CDR3 length is 14 residues. CDR3 DNA: TGCGCCAGCAGCCCCGGACAGGGCCAAGAGACCCAGTACTTC. Its protein product is CASSPGQGQETQYF.

V is TRBV9 and J is TRBJ1-2; 10 bases match TRBD1. This CDR3 region has 19 residues. Germline CDR1 reads SGDLS; CDR2 reads YYNGEE. V lost 0 bases to trimming and J lost 0 bases; unmatched junction nucleotides: 11. CDR3 DNA sequence: TGTGCCAGCAGCGTAGATGGGACAGGGGACTTACTCACTAACTATGGCTACACCTTC. Translated, it gives CASSVDGTGDLLTNYGYTF.

This clone turned up a few times. This sequence joins TRBV11-2 and TRBJ1-2; D is possibly TRBD1 (6 bases). The CDR3 consists of 12 residues. Germline V gene sequence: CDR1 SGHAT, CDR2 FQNNGV. Trimming left V 1 base short and J 6 bases short, with 6 bases between. CDR3 DNA sequence: TGTGCCAGCAGCTTAGGGGACAATGGCTACACCTTC. It yields the protein CASSLGDNGYTF.

V is TRBV5-4 and J is TRBJ1-2, with unresolved D. Between the trimmed V and J ends, which lost 4 bases and 3 bases, there was a span of 13 bases. CDR3 size: 14 residues. The germline gives CDR1 SGHNT, CDR2 YYREEE (reference sequence). CDR3 sequence: CASSPALAYYGYTF. In DNA form, the CDR3 reads TGTGCCAGCAGCCCCGCCCTGGCTTACTATGGCTACACCTTC.

CDR3 region: CASSTPYYEQYF. The CDR3 DNA reads as TGTGCCAGCAGCACTCCGTATTACGAGCAGTACTTC. The chain links TRBV12-3 or TRBV12-4 to TRBJ2-7; no firm D call. The V end lost 6 bases, the J end lost 4 bases, and 10 bases lay between the germline ends. This CDR3 region has 12 residues.

This clone appeared a few times. The gene calls are TRBV15 and TRBJ2-1; TRBD2 matches 9 bases. Looked up from germline, CDR1 is LNHNV and CDR2 is YYDKDF (reference sequence). CDR3 length: 15 residues. V was clipped by 5 bases and J by 8 bases; unmatched bases: 10. CDR3 sequence (DNA): TGTGCCACCAGCGCCCCCGGCGGGAGGGCCTATGAGCAGTTCTTC. This codes for CATSAPGGRAYEQFF. Full variable domain (outside the CDR3, taken from reference TRBV15 and TRBJ2-1): DAMVIQNPRYQVTQFGKPVTLSCSQTLNHNVMYWYQQKSSQAPKLLFHYYDKDFNNEADTPDNFQSRRPNTSFCFLDIRSPGLGDTAMYLCATSAPGGRAYEQFFGPGTRLTVL.

This chain uses TRBV18 with TRBJ2-5; the match to TRBD2 covers 11 bases. The CDR3 sequence is 15 residues long. Germline V gene lookup returns CDR1 KGHSH and CDR2 LQKENI. Unmatched junction bases numbered 5, after V lost 5 bases and J lost 3 bases. In DNA form, the CDR3 reads TGTGCCAGCTCATCGCCGGGACTAGCGGAAGAGACCCAGTACTTC. It is translated as CASSSPGLAEETQYF. The full variable domain, its missing parts supplied by reference TRBV18 and TRBJ2-5, is NAGVMQNPRHLVRRRGQEARLRCSPMKGHSHVYWYRQLPEEGLKFMVYLQKENIIDESGMPKERFSAEFPKEGPSILRIQQVVRGDSAAYFCASSSPGLAEETQYFGPGTRLLVL.

The genes are TRBV6-2 or TRBV6-3 and TRBJ1-6; 12 nucleotides agree with TRBD1. CDR3 length: 17 residues. V shed 6 bases, J shed 5 bases, and the junction held 8 bases outside the gene matches. The germline V gene encodes CDR1 MNHEY and CDR2 SVGEGT. The CDR3 is CASSRPGTGGDNSPLHF. The CDR3 region has the DNA TGTGCCAGCAGCCGTCCCGGGACAGGGGGCGATAATTCACCCCTCCACTTT.

The V call is TRBV6-5, the J call TRBJ1-2; D is perhaps TRBD1 (6 bases). Trimming cost V 7 bases and J 2 bases, with 11 bases left between them. Per germline, CDR1 MNHEY and CDR2 SVGAGI. CDR3 length equals 13 residues. The CDR3 DNA is TGTGCCAGCATTAAGACAGGCAACTATGGCTACACCTTC. Translated: CASIKTGNYGYTF.

The chain uses TRBV9 and TRBJ1-2; the match to TRBD1 covers 7 bases. Germline CDR1 and CDR2: SGDLS and YYNGEE. This CDR3 has 13 residues. Germline trimming cut 4 bases from V and 4 bases from J; bases unmatched to any gene: 4. This chain's CDR3 is CASSSGTAYGYTF. The CDR3 DNA reads TGTGCCAGCAGCTCCGGGACAGCCTATGGCTACACCTTC.

The genes are TRBV18 and TRBJ2-7, with 10 bases fitting TRBD1. The CDR3 extends over 18 amino acids. V was clipped by 4 bases and J by 0 bases; unmatched bases: 12. Germline V gives CDR1 KGHSH, CDR2 LQKENI. This CDR3 reads CASSRPGTGERSSYEQYF. In DNA, the CDR3 is TGTGCCAGCTCACGACCGGGGACAGGGGAGAGAAGCTCCTACGAGCAGTACTTC. Full variable domain (outside the CDR3, taken from reference TRBV18 and TRBJ2-7): NAGVMQNPRHLVRRRGQEARLRCSPMKGHSHVYWYRQLPEEGLKFMVYLQKENIIDESGMPKERFSAEFPKEGPSILRIQQVVRGDSAAYFCASSRPGTGERSSYEQYFGPGTRLTVT.

This clone has only one observation. The chain recombines TRBV5-6 with TRBJ2-4; TRBD1 matches at 8 bases. Trimming at V came to 5 bases and at J to 3 bases, leaving 4 bases not matched to a gene. Per the germline V gene, CDR1 is SGHDT and CDR2 is YYEEEE. This CDR3 comprises 14 residues. CDR3 coding DNA: TGTGCCAGCAGGGAGACAGGGGACAAAAACATTCAGTACTTC. This codes for CASRETGDKNIQYF.

The chain employs TRBV4-1 and TRBJ2-7; tentative D call: TRBD2 (6 bases). Trimming took 0 bases from V and 2 from J, leaving 11 bases between them. CDR3 size: 15 residues. The V gene's germline CDR1 is MGHRA and CDR2 YSYEKL. The CDR3 is CASSQDERATYEQYF. The DNA of the CDR3 is TGCGCCAGCAGCCAAGATGAGCGGGCGACCTACGAGCAGTACTTC.

V is TRBV18 and J is TRBJ1-2; D might be TRBD1 (6 bases). V was trimmed by 2 bases and J by 2 bases, leaving 9 bases between them. Germline CDR1 KGHSH, CDR2 LQKENI. The CDR3 length is 14 residues. The chain's CDR3 is CASSPGGENYGYTF. CDR3 sequence (DNA): TGTGCCAGCTCACCAGGGGGCGAGAACTATGGCTACACCTTC.

V is TRBV3-1 (or the pseudogene TRBV3-2) and J is TRBJ1-5, with D possibly matching TRBD1 (5 bases). The CDR3 is 15 amino acids. With 5 bases removed from V and 0 bases from J, the gap between germline ends came to 11 bases. Germline V gives CDR1 LGHDT, CDR2 YNNKEL (reference sequence). The CDR3 DNA follows: TGTGCCAGCAGCTTGCAGGGCTATAGCAATCAGCCCCAGCATTTT. Its translation: CASSLQGYSNQPQHF.

This chain joins TRBV29-1 and TRBJ1-2; perhaps TRBD1 as D (6 bases). The CDR3 loop spans 11 amino acids. The V and J ends lost 7 bases and 4 bases respectively, with 10 bases between them. Germline V gives CDR1 SQVTM, CDR2 ANQGSEA. CDR3 sequence: CSATGGYGYTF. The CDR3 nucleotides are TGCAGCGCGACAGGTGGCTATGGCTACACCTTC.

This clone has just one count. V and J are TRBV11-2 and TRBJ1-1, with D hard to call. The V gene lost 3 bases and the J gene lost 5 bases, with 4 bases spanning the gap. There are 11 residues in the CDR3. The germline CDR1 and CDR2 sequences are SGHAT and FQNNGV. CDR3 region: CASSFGTEAFF. The CDR3 nucleotides are TGTGCCAGCAGCTTCGGGACTGAAGCTTTCTTT.